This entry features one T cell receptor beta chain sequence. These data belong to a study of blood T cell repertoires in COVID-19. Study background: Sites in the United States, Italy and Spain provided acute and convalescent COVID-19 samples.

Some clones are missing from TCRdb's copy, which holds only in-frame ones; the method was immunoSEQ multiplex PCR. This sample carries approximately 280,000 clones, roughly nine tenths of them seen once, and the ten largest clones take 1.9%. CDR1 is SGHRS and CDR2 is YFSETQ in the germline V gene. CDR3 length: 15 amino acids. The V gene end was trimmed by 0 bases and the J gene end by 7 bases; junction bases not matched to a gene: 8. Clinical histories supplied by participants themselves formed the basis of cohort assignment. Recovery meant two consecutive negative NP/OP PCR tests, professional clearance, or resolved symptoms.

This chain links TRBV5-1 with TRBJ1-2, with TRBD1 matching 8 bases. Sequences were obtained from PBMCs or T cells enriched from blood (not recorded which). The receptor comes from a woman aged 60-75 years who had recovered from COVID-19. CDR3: CASSLAQGAYFGYTF. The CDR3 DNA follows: TGCGCCAGCAGCTTGGCCCAGGGGGCGTATTTTGGCTACACCTTC.